The rows below give T cell receptor beta chains drawn from one sample of a study of T cell responses to AZD1222 COVID-19 vaccine. TCRdb's copy holds only in-frame clones and misses some; the assay was immunoSEQ multiplex PCR. Here the sample spans over 100,000 clones, 94% being singletons. The sequences come from peripheral blood, collected on day 0 of AZD1222 vaccination. Source of these receptors: an adult in good health. CDR3s include the opening cysteine and the closing phenylalanine or tryptophan. D genes are given only for firm matches. Rows give clone size only sometimes, using once, few, many, or a class for an expanded clone.

TRBJ1-1 . TRBV12-3/TRBV12-4 . TGTGCCAGCAGTTTCGGGGATGAGGCTTTCTTT CASSFGDEAFF
TRBJ1-3 . TRBV11-2 . TGTGCCAGCAGCTTAGGATCCGATTCCTCCTCTATATATTTT CASSLGSDSSSIYF
TRBJ1-1 . TRBV19 . TGTGCCACCGCAGCCCGGGGCACTGAAGCTTTCTTT CATAARGTEAFF
TRBJ2-5 . TRBV6-2/TRBV6-3 . TGTGCCAGCAGTTCTCGCCCCAAGGAGACCCAGTACTTC CASSSRPKETQYF
TRBJ2-5 once TRBV5-1 TRBD2 TGCGCCAGCAGCTTGGTGGGTAGCGGGAGTTTGGAGACCCAGTACTTC CASSLVGSGSLETQYF
TRBJ2-1 . TRBV5-1 . TGCGCCAGCAGCTTGGACGGGCTCTCCTACAATGAGCAGTTCTTC CASSLDGLSYNEQFF
TRBJ2-1 . TRBV6-5 . TGTGCCAGCAGCCCGGATAGGAGTCCGTACAATGAGCAGTTCTTC CASSPDRSPYNEQFF
TRBJ1-1 . TRBV5-1 TRBD1 TGCGCCAGCAGGCCTACAGGGGGCGAAACTGAAGCTTTCTTT CASRPTGGETEAFF
TRBJ2-1 . TRBV19 TRBD2 TGTGCCAGTAGTATAGATTGGGATGCGGGAGTGGGATTCGATGAGCAGTTCTTC CASSIDWDAGVGFDEQFF
TRBJ2-3 . TRBV3-1/TRBV3-2 . TGTGCCAGCAGCCAGGGACCTGGGGATACGCAGTATTTT CASSQGPGDTQYF
TRBJ2-4 . TRBV9 TRBD1 TGTGCCAGCAGCGTAGGGACAGGGGTGTACAAAAACATTCAGTACTTC CASSVGTGVYKNIQYF
TRBJ1-5 . TRBV5-8 . TGTGCCAGCAGCCGATGGCACAGCCTCAATCAGCCCCAGCATTTT CASSRWHSLNQPQHF
TRBJ1-3 once TRBV18 . TGTGCCAGCTCACCAGCCGGGGGCCCCTCTGGAAACACCATATATTTT CASSPAGGPSGNTIYF
TRBJ1-5 . TRBV27 TRBD1 TGTGCCAGCAGCCGATACAGGGGGGATCAGCCCCAGCATTTT CASSRYRGDQPQHF
TRBJ1-2 . TRBV7-6 . TGTGCCAGCAGCCCAGGGTTACAGAATGGCTACACCTTC CASSPGLQNGYTF
TRBJ2-1 . TRBV5-4 TRBD2 TGTGCCAGCAGCGTACTAGCGGGAGCCCTCACCCCAGGTGAGCAGTTCTTC CASSVLAGALTPGEQFF
TRBJ1-1 . TRBV9 . TGTGCCAGCAGCACGTACGCGGTGAACACTGAAGCTTTCTTT CASSTYAVNTEAFF
TRBJ1-3 . TRBV5-1 . TGCGCCAGCGGCCGAGGGGCTGACTCTGGAAACACCATATATTTT CASGRGADSGNTIYF
TRBJ2-1 . TRBV6-1 TRBD1 TGTGCCAGCAGTAAGGGACAGGGAGAGAACAATGAGCAGTTCTTC CASSKGQGENNEQFF
TRBJ2-7 . TRBV5-1 TRBD2 TGCGCCAGCAGCACGGGGACTAGCGGGGCCTACGAGCAGTACTTC CASSTGTSGAYEQYF
TRBJ1-5 . TRBV28 . TGTGCCAGCAGTCCCGGACAGATTAGCAATCAGCCCCAGCATTTT CASSPGQISNQPQHF
TRBJ2-7 . TRBV11-2 . TGTGCCAGCACCCCAGTGGGGTATGGCTACGAGCAGTACTTC CASTPVGYGYEQYF
TRBJ2-7 . TRBV20-1 . TGCAGTGCTGCCGGGACCTACGAGCAGTACTTC CSAAGTYEQYF
TRBJ2-3 . TRBV30 . TGTGCCTGGAATAGACAGCGCGATACGCAGTATTTT CAWNRQRDTQYF
TRBJ2-3 . TRBV10-3 TRBD2 TGTGCCATCAGTAGGACTAGCGGGGGGTCTGGGTACACAGATACGCAGTATTTT CAISRTSGGSGYTDTQYF
TRBJ1-5 . TRBV4-1 . TGCGCCAGCAGCCAGGATAATCAGCCCCAGCATTTT CASSQDNQPQHF
TRBJ1-5 once TRBV28 . TGTGCCAGCAGTCCCCCCCATGGGGACCAGCCCCAGCATTTT CASSPPHGDQPQHF
TRBJ2-5 . TRBV29-1 . TGCAGCGTTGAAGATCGAGGCAGTAGTCAAGAGACCCAGTACTTC CSVEDRGSSQETQYF
TRBJ1-2 . TRBV6-5 . TGTGCCAGCAGCGGACCCTTATCGAGCACCTTC CASSGPLSSTF
TRBJ1-5 . TRBV2 . TGTGCCAGCAGTGAAGGGTGGGGCAATCAGCCCCAGCATTTT CASSEGWGNQPQHF
TRBJ1-5 . TRBV30 . TGTGCCTGGAGTGTACATGGGGGCGCGGATCAGCCCCAGCATTTT CAWSVHGGADQPQHF
TRBJ2-1 . TRBV28 TRBD1 TGTGCCAGCAGTTCACCGGGACAGGAGGGGAGGAATGAGCAGTTCTTC CASSSPGQEGRNEQFF
TRBJ2-5 . TRBV19 TRBD2 TGTGCCAGTAGTAAAGGACTAGGGAGGGAGACCCAGTACTTC CASSKGLGRETQYF
TRBJ2-1 . TRBV5-1 TRBD1 TGCGCCAGCAGCTCAAGCGACGACAGGGGCTTTTTCAATGAGCAGTTCTTC CASSSSDDRGFFNEQFF
TRBJ1-6 . TRBV6-2/TRBV6-3 . TGTGCCAGCAGCCCGGCGGGCGAGAGTAATTCACCCCTCCACTTT CASSPAGESNSPLHF
TRBJ1-1 . TRBV28 TRBD1 TGTGCCAGCAGCGGACAGGGAAAGAACACTGAAGCTTTCTTT CASSGQGKNTEAFF
TRBJ2-3 once TRBV7-2 TRBD1 TGTGCCAGCAGCTTAGGACAGGGAGCAGATACGCAGTATTTT CASSLGQGADTQYF
TRBJ2-7 once TRBV4-1 . TGCGCCAGCAGCCAAGACGTCGGTTCCTACGAGCAGTACTTC CASSQDVGSYEQYF
TRBJ1-5 . TRBV7-8 . TGTGCCAGCAGCCAATGGACAGTGGCTGGTCGGCCCCAGCATTTT CASSQWTVAGRPQHF
TRBJ1-5 . TRBV2 . TGTGCCAGCAGGAGAAACAGGGTAGGGGGCAATCAGCCCCAGCATTTT CASRRNRVGGNQPQHF
TRBJ1-2 . TRBV27 TRBD1 TGTGCCAGCAGTTTAGGGACAGCCTATGGCTACACCTTC CASSLGTAYGYTF
TRBJ2-3 . TRBV11-2 . TGTGCCAGCAGCTTCACCCTGACGGACACAGATACGCAGTATTTT CASSFTLTDTDTQYF
TRBJ1-4 . TRBV5-1 . TGCGCCAGCAACCCCGGGACCGGGCTTGAAAAACTGTTTTTT CASNPGTGLEKLFF
TRBJ1-1 . TRBV30 . TGTGCCTGGAGTAGGGTGGAATTTACTGAAGCTTTCTTT CAWSRVEFTEAFF
TRBJ1-1 once TRBV28 . TGTGCCAGCAGTTTAAGGGGCAGGACTGAAGCTTTCTTT CASSLRGRTEAFF